These T cell receptor beta chains were read from a single sample in a study of blood T cell repertoires in COVID-19. The table came from immunoSEQ multiplex PCR; TCRdb's copy has only in-frame clones and leaves some out. The data show 150,000 to 200,000 clones, with roughly 87% seen just once and about 1.9% held by the top ten. Sequencing input: peripheral blood. All receptors derive from a man younger than 30 who had recovered from COVID-19. CDR3s include the opening cysteine and the closing phenylalanine or tryptophan. D genes are given only for firm matches. The size entry is marked missing in some rows and otherwise reads once, few, many or a size class.

size	V	J	D	CDR3	DNA
NA	TRBV9	TRBJ1-2	NA	CASSVYMGQPYGYTF	TGTGCCAGCAGCGTATATATGGGACAACCCTATGGCTACACCTTC
once	TRBV7-3	TRBJ2-2	TRBD1	CASSLRWPTGGTGELFF	TGTGCCAGCAGCTTAAGATGGCCGACAGGGGGGACCGGGGAGCTGTTTTTT
once	TRBV7-3	TRBJ1-1	NA	CASSRRQGTTEAFF	TGTGCCAGCAGCCGTCGCCAGGGAACCACTGAAGCTTTCTTT
NA	TRBV27	TRBJ1-5	TRBD1	CASSPRDSGQPQHF	TGTGCCAGCAGTCCCCGGGACAGCGGTCAGCCCCAGCATTTT
NA	TRBV2	TRBJ1-5	TRBD1	CASSDFTGAQPQHF	TGTGCCAGCAGTGACTTCACAGGGGCTCAGCCCCAGCATTTT
NA	TRBV15	TRBJ2-1	NA	CATSRDDRGPASGRREQFF	TGTGCCACCAGCAGAGATGACAGGGGGCCGGCTAGCGGGAGGCGTGAGCAGTTCTTC
NA	TRBV2	TRBJ1-5	NA	CASSGNEREPQHF	TGTGCCAGCAGTGGAAATGAGCGGGAGCCCCAGCATTTT
NA	TRBV11-2	TRBJ2-7	NA	CASSFPDLTYEQYF	TGTGCCAGCAGCTTTCCGGACTTGACCTACGAGCAGTACTTC
NA	TRBV5-1	TRBJ2-3	NA	CASSLIGWGGESTDTQYF	TGCGCCAGCAGCTTAATCGGATGGGGGGGCGAAAGCACAGATACGCAGTATTTT
NA	TRBV5-4	TRBJ2-7	TRBD2	CASSPGLAGREQYF	TGTGCCAGCAGCCCGGGACTAGCGGGAAGGGAGCAGTACTTC
NA	TRBV5-5	TRBJ1-5	NA	CASSLEGHQPQHF	TGTGCCAGCAGCTTGGAGGGGCATCAGCCCCAGCATTTT
NA	TRBV7-7	TRBJ2-1	TRBD2	CATAILGASGHNEQFF	TGTGCTACCGCTATTCTAGGGGCTAGCGGACACAATGAGCAGTTCTTC
NA	TRBV5-4	TRBJ2-1	TRBD2	CASSQITSGAYNEQFF	TGTGCCAGCAGCCAAATCACTAGCGGAGCTTACAATGAGCAGTTCTTC
NA	TRBV7-6	TRBJ1-4	NA	CASSLAGGPNEKLFF	TGTGCCAGCAGCTTAGCCGGGGGGCCCAATGAAAAACTGTTTTTT
few	TRBV9	TRBJ1-3	NA	CASSVGGQISGNTIYF	TGTGCCAGCAGCGTCGGCGGACAAATCTCTGGAAACACCATATATTTT
NA	TRBV3-1/TRBV3-2	TRBJ1-5	NA	CASSQDRNQPQHF	TGTGCCAGCAGCCAAGACCGTAATCAGCCCCAGCATTTT
NA	TRBV29-1	TRBJ2-7	TRBD2	CSVEDSAGGKYEQYF	TGCAGCGTTGAAGATTCGGCGGGAGGGAAGTACGAGCAGTACTTC
NA	TRBV3-1/TRBV3-2	TRBJ1-1	TRBD1	CASMDRDTEAFF	TGTGCCAGCATGGACAGGGACACTGAAGCTTTCTTT
once	TRBV18	TRBJ1-4	NA	CASSSRQTHDEKLFF	TGTGCCAGCTCATCTCGACAGACCCATGATGAAAAACTGTTTTTT
NA	TRBV12-3/TRBV12-4	TRBJ1-2	NA	CASSLYSGYTF	TGTGCCAGCAGTTTATACTCTGGCTACACCTTC
NA	TRBV24-1	TRBJ1-5	TRBD1	CATAPTDRGNQPQHF	TGTGCCACCGCCCCGACCGACAGGGGAAATCAGCCCCAGCATTTT
NA	TRBV5-1	TRBJ2-3	TRBD2	CASSPSGLAGSWTDTQYF	TGCGCCAGCAGCCCGAGCGGACTAGCGGGGAGTTGGACAGATACGCAGTATTTT
once	TRBV6-1	TRBJ2-4	NA	CASSVSDSRAKNIQYF	TGTGCCAGCAGTGTGTCTGACTCCCGGGCCAAAAACATTCAGTACTTC
NA	TRBV9	TRBJ2-5	TRBD2	CASSSGLAGGEETQYF	TGTGCCAGCAGCTCCGGACTAGCGGGAGGAGAAGAGACCCAGTACTTC
NA	TRBV5-4	TRBJ1-2	NA	CASSLLSRFNYGYTF	TGTGCCAGCAGCTTGCTGTCCAGGTTTAACTATGGCTACACCTTC
NA	TRBV7-9	TRBJ1-1	NA	CASSFPNSGQITEAFF	TGTGCCAGCAGCTTCCCCAACAGCGGACAGATCACTGAAGCTTTCTTT
NA	TRBV6-5	TRBJ1-1	NA	CASSYGGGGTEAFF	TGTGCCAGCAGTTACGGAGGGGGGGGCACTGAAGCTTTCTTT
NA	TRBV10-1	TRBJ1-2	TRBD1	CASSGQDSHSNYGYTF	TGCGCCAGCAGCGGACAGGACAGCCATTCTAACTATGGCTACACCTTC
NA	TRBV5-6	TRBJ1-5	NA	CASSLGPPLDQPQHF	TGTGCCAGCAGCTTGGGGCCACCCCTCGATCAGCCCCAGCATTTT
NA	TRBV6-5	TRBJ2-7	TRBD1	CASSYRGLGSYEQYF	TGTGCCAGCAGTTACAGGGGGCTAGGGTCCTACGAGCAGTACTTC
NA	TRBV28	TRBJ2-7	TRBD2	CASSLPRTSGRAADF	TGTGCCAGCAGTTTACCCCGGACTAGCGGGAGGGCCGCGGACTTC
NA	TRBV19	TRBJ1-5	NA	CASSAQGNAQPQHF	TGTGCCAGTAGCGCGCAGGGAAACGCTCAGCCCCAGCATTTT
NA	TRBV19	TRBJ1-1	NA	CASHLSRGQITEAFF	TGTGCCAGTCATCTTAGCAGGGGCCAGATCACTGAAGCTTTCTTT
NA	TRBV4-1	TRBJ2-1	TRBD2	CASSQPALAGGQENEQFF	TGCGCCAGCAGCCAGCCGGCGCTAGCGGGAGGGCAGGAAAATGAGCAGTTCTTC
few	TRBV5-4	TRBJ1-2	NA	CASTQDRSFGYTF	TGTGCCAGCACCCAGGACAGATCCTTTGGCTACACCTTC